These 10 T cell receptor beta chains were all obtained from the same sample, sequenced in a study of Graves' ophthalmopathy and Graves' hyperthyroidism. The TCR beta CDR3 regions underwent amplification from RNA transcripts. The workflow started with a first-round RT-PCR run with HTBI primers and then moved on to a second-round multiplex PCR. TCRdb independently ran MiXCR on the multiplex PCR reads; one entry per CDR3 protein. The table shows approximately 210,000 distinct CDR3 sequences, with under 30% occurring only once. Specimen: peripheral blood. The receptor source for this set is a man between 50 and 59 years old with Graves' ophthalmopathy.

The rearrangement uses TRBV12-3 or TRBV12-4 and TRBJ1-3; possible D gene TRBD1, 5 bases. V lost 6 bases, J lost 4 bases, and 13 bases lay in between. The CDR3 is 14 residues long. The CDR3 region has the DNA TGTGCCAGCAGCTTCTCAGGGTTAGGAAACACCATATATTTT. This gives the protein CASSFSGLGNTIYF.

The chain uses TRBV12-3 or TRBV12-4 and TRBJ2-5; 11 bases line up with TRBD2. V dropped 7 bases and J dropped 4; count of bases not matched to a gene: 14. The CDR3 runs 17 residues. The CDR3 DNA is TGTGCCAGCACTACACTGGGACTAGCGGAAAGAGGAGAGACCCAGTACTTC. It codes for CASTTLGLAERGETQYF.

This clonotype was counted many times. V is TRBV19 and J is TRBJ1-6; 7 bases are a match to TRBD1. The CDR3 loop spans 16 amino acids. Germline CDR1 LNHDA, CDR2 SQIVND (reference sequence). With V trimmed by 6 bases and J by 7 bases, 12 bases remained unmatched. The CDR3 here is CASSSTGRGENSPLHF. The CDR3 bases are TGTGCCAGTAGCTCGACAGGGCGGGGTGAGAATTCACCCCTCCACTTT.

This clonotype came up many times. The genes are TRBV20-1 and TRBJ2-7, with D possibly TRBD1 on 5 matching bases. Germline CDR1 reads DFQATT; CDR2 reads SNEGSKA (reference sequence). There are 13 residues in the CDR3. Trimming took 2 bases from V and 5 from J, leaving 13 bases between them. CDR3 nucleotides: TGCAGTGCTAGACCCCAGGGTAACCACGAGCAGTACTTC. As protein: CSARPQGNHEQYF.

This clonotype has a count of ten or more. This chain joins TRBV7-2 and TRBJ2-5, with D perhaps matching TRBD1 (6 bases). The CDR3 is made up of 15 amino acids. Germline loops: CDR1 SGHTA, CDR2 FQGNSA. V was pared by 6 bases and J by 3 bases, with 17 bases between. CDR3 sequence reads: CASSSDGDTEETQYF. DNA for the CDR3: TGTGCCAGCAGTTCAGACGGGGACACCGAAGAGACCCAGTACTTC.

V and J are TRBV6-1 and TRBJ1-1, with a weak D call TRBD1 (5 bases). The germline CDR1 and CDR2 sequences are MNHNS and SASEGT. There are 15 residues in the CDR3. Trimming pared 5 bases from V and 5 bases from J, leaving 18 bases between. CDR3 nucleotides: TGTGCCAGCAGTCCCCGGGACTCCCGAAGGACTGAAGCTTTCTTT. It codes for CASSPRDSRRTEAFF.

This clonotype showed up many times. This sequence joins TRBV5-5 and TRBJ1-5; D perhaps matches TRBD1 (5 bases). Per germline, CDR1 SGHKS and CDR2 YYEKEE (reference sequence). V lost 1 base, J lost 6 bases, and 8 bases lay in between. This CDR3 contains 13 residues. The CDR3 nucleotides are TGTGCCAGCAGCTTGTGGGGGAGTCAGCCCCAGCATTTT. It translates to CASSLWGSQPQHF.

Only a few counts were recorded for this clonotype. V usage is TRBV7-2 and J usage is TRBJ2-7; TRBD1 matches 10 bases. The V gene end was trimmed by 4 bases and the J gene end by 2 bases; junction bases not matched to a gene: 5. Looked up from germline, CDR1 is SGHTA and CDR2 is FQGNSA. This CDR3 region has 15 residues. The CDR3 DNA follows: TGTGCCAGCAGCTCCCCCGGGACAGGGGCCTACGAGCAGTACTTC. Amino acid sequence: CASSSPGTGAYEQYF.

This clonotype was observed many times. The gene calls are TRBV7-9 and TRBJ1-3; D is unclear. Between the trimmed V and J ends, which lost 5 bases and 0 bases, there was a span of 11 bases. From germline, CDR1 is SEHNR and CDR2 FQNEAQ (reference sequence). This CDR3 spans 15 amino acids. The CDR3 region has the DNA TGTGCCAGCAGCCCACTCCAGAGCTCTGGAAACACCATATATTTT. It is translated as CASSPLQSSGNTIYF.

This clonotype was seen only once. The J gene is TRBJ1-5, the V gene TRBV20-1; 9 positions match TRBD1. There are 17 residues in the CDR3. The germline V gene has CDR1 DFQATT and CDR2 SNEGSKA (reference sequence). The J segment lost 0 bases and the V segment lost 5 bases, leaving 11 bases of the junction unmatched. This chain's CDR3 is CSAHRGLAGFSNQPQHF. CDR3 in DNA: TGCAGTGCTCACAGGGGGCTAGCCGGGTTTAGCAATCAGCCCCAGCATTTT.